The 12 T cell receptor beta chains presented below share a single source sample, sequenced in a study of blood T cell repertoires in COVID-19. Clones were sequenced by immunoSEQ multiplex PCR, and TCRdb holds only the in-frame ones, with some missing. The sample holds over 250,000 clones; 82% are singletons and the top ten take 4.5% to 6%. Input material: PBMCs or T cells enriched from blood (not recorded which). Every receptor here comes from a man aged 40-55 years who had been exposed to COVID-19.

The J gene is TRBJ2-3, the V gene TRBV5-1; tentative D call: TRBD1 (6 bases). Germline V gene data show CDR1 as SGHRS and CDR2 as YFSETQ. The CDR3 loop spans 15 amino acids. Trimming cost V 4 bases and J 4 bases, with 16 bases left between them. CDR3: CASSTQGGVSDTQYF. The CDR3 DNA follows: TGCGCCAGCAGCACACAGGGTGGTGTTTCAGATACGCAGTATTTT.

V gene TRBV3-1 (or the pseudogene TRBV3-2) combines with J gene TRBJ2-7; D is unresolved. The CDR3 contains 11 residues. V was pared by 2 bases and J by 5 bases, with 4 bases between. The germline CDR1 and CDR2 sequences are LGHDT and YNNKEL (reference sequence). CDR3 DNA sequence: TGTGCCAGCAGCCAAACAGACGAGCAGTACTTC. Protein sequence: CASSQTDEQYF.

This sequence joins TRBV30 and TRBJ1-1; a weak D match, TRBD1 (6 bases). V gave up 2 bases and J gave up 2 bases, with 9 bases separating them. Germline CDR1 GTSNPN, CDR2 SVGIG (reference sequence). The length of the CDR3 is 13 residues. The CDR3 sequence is CAWSTDSNTEAFF. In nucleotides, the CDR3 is TGTGCCTGGAGTACGGACAGCAACACTGAAGCTTTCTTT.

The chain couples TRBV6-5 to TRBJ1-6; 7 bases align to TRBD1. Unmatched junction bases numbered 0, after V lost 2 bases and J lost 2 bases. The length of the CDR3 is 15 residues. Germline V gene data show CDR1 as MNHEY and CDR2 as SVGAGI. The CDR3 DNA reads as TGTGCCAGCAGTTACGGGACAGCCTATAATTCACCCCTCCACTTT. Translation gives CASSYGTAYNSPLHF.

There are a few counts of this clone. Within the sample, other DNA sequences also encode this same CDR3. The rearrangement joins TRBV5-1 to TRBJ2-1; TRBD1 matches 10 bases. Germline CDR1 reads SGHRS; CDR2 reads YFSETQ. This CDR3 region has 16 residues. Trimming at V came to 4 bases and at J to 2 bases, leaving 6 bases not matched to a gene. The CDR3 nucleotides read TGCGCCAGCAGCCCCCGTGGACAGGGGGCCTACAATGAGCAGTTCTTC. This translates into CASSPRGQGAYNEQFF.

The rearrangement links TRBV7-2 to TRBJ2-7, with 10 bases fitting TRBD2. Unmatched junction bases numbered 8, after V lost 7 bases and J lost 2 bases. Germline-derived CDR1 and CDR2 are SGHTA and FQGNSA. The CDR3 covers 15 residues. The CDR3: CASKIAGGGAYEQYF. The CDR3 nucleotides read TGTGCCAGCAAGATAGCGGGAGGCGGGGCCTACGAGCAGTACTTC.

The CDR3 nucleotides are TGTGCCACCCAGGGGGCCCCTCACGAGCAGTACTTC. Protein sequence: CATQGAPHEQYF. The gene calls are TRBV6-5 and TRBJ2-7, with TRBD1 matching 8 bases. Looked up from germline, CDR1 is MNHEY and CDR2 is SVGAGI. V trimming: 10 bases; J trimming: 5 bases; junction bases outside the gene matches: 7. The CDR3 extends over 12 amino acids.

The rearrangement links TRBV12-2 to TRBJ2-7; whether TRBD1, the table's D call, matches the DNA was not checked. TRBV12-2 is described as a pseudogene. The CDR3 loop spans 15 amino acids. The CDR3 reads CASRSPGTGVHEQYF. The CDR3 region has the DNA TGTGCAAGTCGCTCACCTGGGACAGGGGTTCACGAGCAGTACTTC.

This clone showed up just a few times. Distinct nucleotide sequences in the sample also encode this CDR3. The CDR3 coding sequence is TGTGCCAGCAGTTTCGGGACAGAGAATTCACCCCTCCACTTT. Protein sequence: CASSFGTENSPLHF. The V gene is TRBV27, the J gene TRBJ1-6; 7 bases align to TRBD1. The length of the CDR3 is 14 residues. With V trimmed by 3 bases and J by 7 bases, 3 bases remained unmatched. Germline loops: CDR1 MNHEY, CDR2 SMNVEV (reference sequence).

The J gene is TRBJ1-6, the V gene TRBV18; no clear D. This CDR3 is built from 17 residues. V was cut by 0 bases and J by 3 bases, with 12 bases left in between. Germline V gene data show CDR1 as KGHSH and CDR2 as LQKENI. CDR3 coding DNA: TGTGCCAGCTCACCACCCGGGGATCGATACTATAATTCACCCCTCCACTTT. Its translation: CASSPPGDRYYNSPLHF.

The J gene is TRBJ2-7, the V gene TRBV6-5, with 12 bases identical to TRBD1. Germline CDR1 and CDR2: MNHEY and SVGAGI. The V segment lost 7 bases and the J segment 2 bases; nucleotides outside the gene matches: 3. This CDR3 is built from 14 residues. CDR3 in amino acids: CASTGTGGAYEQYF. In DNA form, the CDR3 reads TGTGCCAGCACCGGGACAGGGGGCGCCTACGAGCAGTACTTC.

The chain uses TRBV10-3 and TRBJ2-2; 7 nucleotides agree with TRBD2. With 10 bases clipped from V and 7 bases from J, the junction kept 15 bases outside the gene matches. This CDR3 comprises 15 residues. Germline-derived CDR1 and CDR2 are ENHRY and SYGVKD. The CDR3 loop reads CASCSLGEGNGELFF. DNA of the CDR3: TGTGCCAGCTGTTCTCTTGGGGAGGGTAACGGGGAGCTGTTTTTT.